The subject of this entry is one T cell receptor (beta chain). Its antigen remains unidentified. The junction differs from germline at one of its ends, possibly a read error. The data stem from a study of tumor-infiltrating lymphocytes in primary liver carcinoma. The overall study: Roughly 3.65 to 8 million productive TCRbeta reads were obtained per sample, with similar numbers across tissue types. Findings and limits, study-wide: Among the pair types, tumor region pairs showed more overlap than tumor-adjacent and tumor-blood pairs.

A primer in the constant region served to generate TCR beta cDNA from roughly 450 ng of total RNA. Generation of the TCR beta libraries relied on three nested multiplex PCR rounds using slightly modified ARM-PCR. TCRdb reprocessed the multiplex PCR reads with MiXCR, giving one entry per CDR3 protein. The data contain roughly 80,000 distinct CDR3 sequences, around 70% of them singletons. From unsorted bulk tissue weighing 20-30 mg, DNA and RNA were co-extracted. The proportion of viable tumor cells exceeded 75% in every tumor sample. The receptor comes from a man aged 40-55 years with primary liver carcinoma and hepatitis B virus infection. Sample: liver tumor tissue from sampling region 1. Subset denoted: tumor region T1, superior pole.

CDR3 region: CAGSQRGSVPSTDTQYF. CDR3 in DNA: TGTGCCGGCAGCCAAAGGGGGAGCGTACCTTCCACAGATACGCAGTATTTT. The V and J genes are TRBV14 and TRBJ2-3, with D possibly matching TRBD1 (6 bases). The CDR3 sequence is 17 residues long. Germline V gene sequence: CDR1 SGHDN, CDR2 FVKESK.